Following are 12 T cell receptor beta chains from one sample sequenced in a study of Ad26.COV2.S vaccination and SARS-CoV-2 variants. Measured with immunoSEQ multiplex PCR; TCRdb has only the in-frame clones, and not every one. In the table there are fewer than 500,000 clones, roughly 91% of which are singletons. Treatment reported: 19 received Ad26.COV2.S at low or high dose, single or two shots; five or six received placebo; per-sample allocation not given. Collection of samples fell on day 63 after the first vaccine or placebo injection. This specimen was peripheral blood, taken in a trial of Ad26.COV2.S vaccine versus placebo. The source is a person aged 18-60 years who received the Ad26.COV2.S COVID-19 vaccine or a placebo.

This sequence joins TRBV2 and TRBJ2-7; 8 bases fit TRBD2. The junction had 8 bases not matched to a gene; V was cut back by 7 bases and J by 3 bases. The CDR3 is made up of 14 amino acids. Germline assignment: CDR1 SNHLY and CDR2 FYNNEI. The CDR3 DNA sequence: TGTGCCAGCAAGCGGGAGTTAACTCTCTACGAGCAGTACTTC. It codes for CASKRELTLYEQYF.

The chain joins TRBV7-8 to TRBJ2-2; 7 bases are shared with TRBD2. The CDR3 covers 17 residues. Looked up from germline, CDR1 is SGHVS and CDR2 is FQNEAQ. The V segment lost 5 bases and the J segment 0 bases; nucleotides outside the gene matches: 9. For the CDR3, the DNA is TGTGCCAGCAGCCCGAGTCGGGGGAGGGCGAACACCGGGGAGCTGTTTTTT. Amino acids: CASSPSRGRANTGELFF.

This clone was detected once. The chain links TRBV10-3 to TRBJ1-5; 9 nucleotides align to TRBD1. V dropped 4 bases and J dropped 7; count of bases not matched to a gene: 14. The CDR3 runs 17 residues. Germline assignment: CDR1 ENHRY and CDR2 SYGVKD. CDR3 nucleotide sequence: TGTGCCATCAGTGTACTCCGGGACAGGGAAGGAAGGCAGCCCCAGCATTTT. Translation gives CAISVLRDREGRQPQHF.

This chain connects TRBV5-6 to TRBJ2-1; no reliable D call. CDR1 is SGHDT, CDR2 YYEEEE, per germline. The CDR3 has 13 residues. V gave up 0 bases and J gave up 4 bases, with 5 bases separating them. In nucleotides, the CDR3 is TGTGCCAGCAGCTTGGTACATTACAATGAGCAGTTCTTC. This sequence encodes CASSLVHYNEQFF.

The CDR3 sequence is CATGTSSADEQFF. CDR3 nucleotides: TGTGCCACCGGGACTAGTTCTGCCGATGAGCAGTTCTTC. V is TRBV7-9 and J is TRBJ2-1; 8 nucleotides match TRBD2. V was pared by 10 bases and J by 8 bases, with 10 bases of the junction left unmatched. The CDR3 has 13 amino acids. Germline loops: CDR1 SEHNR, CDR2 FQNEAQ (reference sequence).

The V and J genes are TRBV27 and TRBJ1-4; D possibly corresponds to TRBD1 (5 bases). CDR1 is MNHEY, CDR2 SMNVEV, per germline (reference sequence). Trimming took 5 bases from V and 5 from J, leaving 15 bases between them. This CDR3 contains 15 residues. The DNA for the CDR3 is TGTGCCAGCAGTCCGGGGACGGGGAAAAATGAAAAACTGTTTTTT. Protein product: CASSPGTGKNEKLFF.

This sequence joins TRBV28 and TRBJ2-1; TRBD1 or TRBD2 may be the D gene (5 bases each). Germline V gene data show CDR1 as MDHEN and CDR2 as SYDVKM. Trimming removed 4 bases at V and 4 bases at J, with 11 bases between. The CDR3 extends over 14 amino acids. CDR3 in amino acids: CASSWTSGYNEQFF. The DNA for the CDR3 is TGTGCCAGCAGTTGGACAAGCGGTTACAATGAGCAGTTCTTC.

CDR3 nucleotide sequence: TGTGCCAGCAGTCCCACCCAGGGGGTAGCGGAAGAGACCCAGTACTTC. It encodes CASSPTQGVAEETQYF. The V and J genes are TRBV28 and TRBJ2-5; D may be TRBD1 (7 bases). The CDR3 contains 16 residues. The germline gives CDR1 MDHEN, CDR2 SYDVKM. The ends were cut back, 5 bases at V and 3 bases at J, with 19 bases in the middle.

The V gene is TRBV28, the J gene TRBJ2-1; TRBD2 matches at 7 bases. Trimming cost V 2 bases and J 3 bases; bases outside gene matches: 1. Germline lookup yields CDR1 MDHEN and CDR2 SYDVKM. The CDR3 consists of 14 residues. The CDR3 loop reads CASSLAGDYNEQFF. The CDR3 bases are TGTGCCAGCAGTTTAGCGGGAGACTACAATGAGCAGTTCTTC.

This clone was seen more than once but under ten times. Other DNA sequences within the sample encode an identical CDR3. V gene TRBV29-1 combines with J gene TRBJ1-1; D is unclear. The germline V gene has CDR1 SQVTM and CDR2 ANQGSEA. The CDR3 sequence is 12 residues long. The V and J ends lost 0 bases and 2 bases respectively, with 4 bases between them. The CDR3 nucleotides are TGCAGCGTTGAAGAGGGCAACACTGAAGCTTTCTTT. Its translation is CSVEEGNTEAFF.

The chain links TRBV7-9 to TRBJ1-6; 7 bases agree with TRBD1. Germline lookup yields CDR1 SEHNR and CDR2 FQNEAQ (reference sequence). This CDR3 has 15 amino acids. After removal of 5 bases from V and 5 bases from J, the junction contained 6 bases not matched to a gene. CDR3 DNA sequence: TGTGCCAGCAGCCCCTGGGACAGTGATAATTCACCCCTCCACTTT. It codes for CASSPWDSDNSPLHF.

This chain uses TRBV6-5 with TRBJ2-7; D remains unclear. Germline V gives CDR1 MNHEY, CDR2 SVGAGI. V was cut by 6 bases and J by 2 bases, with 11 bases left in between. The CDR3 spans 13 residues. DNA of the CDR3: TGTGCCAGCAGAGCCGGTGAGGCCTACGAGCAGTACTTC. Translating gives CASRAGEAYEQYF.